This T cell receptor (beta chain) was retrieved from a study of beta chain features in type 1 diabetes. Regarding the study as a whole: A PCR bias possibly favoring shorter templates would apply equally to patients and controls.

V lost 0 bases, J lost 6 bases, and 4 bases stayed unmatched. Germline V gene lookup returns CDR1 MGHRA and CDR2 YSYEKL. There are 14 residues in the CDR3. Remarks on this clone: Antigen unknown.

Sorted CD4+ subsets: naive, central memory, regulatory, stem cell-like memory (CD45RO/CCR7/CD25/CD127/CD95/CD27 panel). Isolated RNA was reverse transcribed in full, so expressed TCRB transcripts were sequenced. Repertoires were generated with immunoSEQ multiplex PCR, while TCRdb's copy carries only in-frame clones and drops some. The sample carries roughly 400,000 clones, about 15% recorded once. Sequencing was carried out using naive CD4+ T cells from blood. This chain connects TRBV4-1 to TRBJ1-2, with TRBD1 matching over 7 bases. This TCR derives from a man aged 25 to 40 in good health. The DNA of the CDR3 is TGCGCCAGCAGCCAAGAGTTACAGGGGAATGGCTACACCTTC. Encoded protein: CASSQELQGNGYTF.